A single sample is the source of the 23 T cell receptor beta chains below, sequenced in a study of blood T cell repertoires in COVID-19. The repertoire was sequenced with immunoSEQ multiplex PCR; TCRdb's copy has only in-frame clones and lacks some. Found here are a few hundred thousand clones, 89% of them singletons; the top ten hold roughly 1.2%. The material sequenced was peripheral blood. The receptors were gathered from a man aged 40-55 years with acute or convalescent COVID-19.

This clone was seen a few times. The chain joins TRBV9 to TRBJ1-2; 12 positions agree with TRBD1. This CDR3 region has 15 residues. Per germline, CDR1 SGDLS and CDR2 YYNGEE. V trimming: 4 bases; J trimming: 5 bases; junction bases outside the gene matches: 6. CDR3 in DNA: TGTGCCAGCAGCCGGGGACAGGGGGCCTCGTATGGCTACACCTTC. It codes for CASSRGQGASYGYTF.

CDR3 in DNA: TGTGCCAGCAGTGAAGGGCGGAGGAGGGAGCCCCAGCATTTT. Encoded protein: CASSEGRRREPQHF. This chain uses TRBV2 with TRBJ1-5; D remains ambiguous. Germline CDR1 reads SNHLY; CDR2 reads FYNNEI. The CDR3 sequence is 14 residues long. The V gene lost 1 base and the J gene lost 8 bases, with 12 bases spanning the gap.

The chain joins TRBV5-6 to TRBJ1-2, with 7 nucleotides matching TRBD1. Germline trimming cut 4 bases from V and 1 base from J; bases unmatched to any gene: 13. The germline gives CDR1 SGHDT, CDR2 YYEEEE. This CDR3 is built from 17 residues. CDR3 in DNA: TGTGCCAGCAGCCCCGCCGCAGGGGGAGTGATTAACTATGGCTACACCTTC. This encodes CASSPAAGGVINYGYTF.

V usage is TRBV6-1 and J usage is TRBJ1-5; D might be TRBD1 (6 bases). The CDR3 length is 14 residues. V was pared by 2 bases and J by 6 bases, with 11 bases between. Per germline, CDR1 MNHNS and CDR2 SASEGT. CDR3 amino acids: CASSERGGGQPQHF. For the CDR3, the DNA is TGTGCCAGCAGTGAAAGGGGGGGAGGTCAGCCCCAGCATTTT.

This clone was seen more than once but under ten times. V usage is TRBV4-2 and J usage is TRBJ1-4; D unresolved. This CDR3 comprises 14 residues. Trimming stripped 0 bases from V and 7 bases from J, with 9 bases between. Germline V gene data show CDR1 as LGHNA and CDR2 as YNFKEQ. The CDR3 here is CASSQDVTVEKLFF. For the CDR3, the DNA is TGTGCCAGCAGCCAAGATGTAACAGTTGAAAAACTGTTTTTT.

V usage is TRBV11-2 and J usage is TRBJ2-1; 8 positions match TRBD1. Germline V CDR1 and CDR2: SGHAT, FQNNGV. V lost 5 bases and J lost 5; bases outside the gene matches: 8. CDR3 length: 15 amino acids. CDR3 region: CASSVRGLANNEQFF. In DNA, the CDR3 is TGTGCCAGCAGCGTCAGGGGGCTAGCGAACAATGAGCAGTTCTTC.

The chain recombines TRBV10-3 with TRBJ1-2; D is unclear. Germline CDR1 ENHRY, CDR2 SYGVKD. V lost 3 bases and J lost 8, with 7 bases in between. The CDR3 extends over 11 amino acids. For the CDR3, the DNA is TGTGCCATCAGTGATCTTCCGGGCTACACCTTC. Translation: CAISDLPGYTF.

This clone was counted between two and nine times. The chain links TRBV6-5 to TRBJ1-3; D uncertain. This CDR3 region has 16 residues. CDR1 and CDR2 from the germline V gene are MNHEY and SVGAGI. The germline V and J ends were trimmed by 3 bases and 0 bases, with 12 bases remaining between them. CDR3 residues: CASSYVVGSSGNTIYF. The DNA of the CDR3 is TGTGCCAGCAGTTATGTTGTGGGGAGCTCTGGAAACACCATATATTTT.

There are a few counts of this clone. The gene calls are TRBV12-3 or TRBV12-4 and TRBJ2-7; TRBD1 might be the D (5 bases). CDR3 length equals 13 residues. V lost 3 bases to trimming and J lost 0 bases, with 6 bases between them. The CDR3 region is CASSLDISYEQYF. CDR3 coding DNA: TGTGCCAGCAGTTTGGACATCTCCTACGAGCAGTACTTC.

This rearrangement joins TRBV11-2 to TRBJ1-3; D gene ambiguous. The CDR3 is 18 amino acids. Germline V gives CDR1 SGHAT, CDR2 FQNNGV. Deletions cut 3 bases from V and 0 bases from J, with 18 bases between. The CDR3 loop is CASSLRGSGLPSGNTIYF. The CDR3 DNA reads as TGTGCCAGCAGCTTGCGTGGTTCGGGTCTACCCTCTGGAAACACCATATATTTT.

V and J are TRBV5-4 and TRBJ2-6, with TRBD1 matching over 12 bases. In germline, CDR1 is SGHNT, CDR2 YYREEE (reference sequence). V lost 4 bases and J lost 2; bases outside the gene matches: 4. This CDR3 comprises 17 residues. The CDR3 is CASSTGQGAAGANVLTF. CDR3 nucleotides: TGTGCCAGCAGCACGGGACAGGGGGCTGCTGGGGCCAACGTCCTGACTTTC.

This rearrangement joins TRBV5-6 to TRBJ1-1; D perhaps matches TRBD1 (6 bases). CDR3 size: 14 residues. Germline V lookup: CDR1 SGHDT, CDR2 YYEEEE. The V end was cut by 5 bases, the J end by 4 bases, with 15 bases between. The CDR3 DNA sequence: TGTGCCAGCAGGGACAGCCCTCGGGGCACTGAAGCTTTCTTT. Translated, it gives CASRDSPRGTEAFF. The full variable domain, with the rest looked up from reference TRBV5-6 and TRBJ1-1, is DAGVTQSPTHLIKTRGQQVTLRCSPKSGHDTVSWYQQALGQGPQFIFQYYEEEERQRGNFPDRFSGHQFPNYSSELNVNALLLGDSALYLCASRDSPRGTEAFFGQGTRLTVV.

CDR3 protein: CASSPGTSGRDTQYF. CDR3 nucleotide sequence: TGCGCCAGCAGCCCCGGGACTAGCGGCCGAGATACGCAGTATTTT. The chain is built from TRBV4-1 and TRBJ2-3; 11 bases map to TRBD2. The V segment lost 4 bases and the J segment 5 bases; nucleotides outside the gene matches: 5. Per germline, CDR1 MGHRA and CDR2 YSYEKL. The CDR3 sequence is 15 residues long.

V and J are TRBV15 and TRBJ1-4; no definite D call. V gave up 1 base and J gave up 13 bases, with 19 bases separating them. CDR1 and CDR2 (germline): LNHNV, YYDKDF (reference sequence). The CDR3 contains 15 residues. The CDR3 DNA sequence: TGTGCCACCAGCAGAGTTCGGCAGGCTCCTTTGGGACTGTTTTTT. Amino acid sequence: CATSRVRQAPLGLFF.

V and J are TRBV4-1 and TRBJ1-1; no reliable D call. There are 16 residues in the CDR3. V was pared by 2 bases and J by 4 bases, with 17 bases between. The germline CDR1 and CDR2 sequences are MGHRA and YSYEKL. The CDR3 loop reads CASSQHYVRVGTEAFF. CDR3 nucleotide sequence: TGCGCCAGCAGCCAACACTATGTCCGGGTGGGCACTGAAGCTTTCTTT.

J is TRBJ1-4 and V is TRBV27; no firm D call. The CDR3 has 16 residues. Trimming pared 1 base from V and 5 bases from J, leaving 14 bases between. Germline CDR1 reads MNHEY; CDR2 reads SMNVEV (reference sequence). The CDR3 coding sequence is TGTGCCAGCAGTTTATTAGGCTCAGGTAGAAATGAAAAACTGTTTTTT. Protein sequence: CASSLLGSGRNEKLFF.

The gene calls are TRBV2 and TRBJ1-1; possible D gene TRBD1, 5 bases. Trimming took off 5 bases at V and 2 bases at J, with 12 bases between the two ends. From germline, CDR1 is SNHLY and CDR2 FYNNEI. The CDR3 totals 14 residues. This CDR3 is CASSYGGANTEAFF. Here the CDR3 DNA reads TGTGCCAGCAGTTACGGTGGGGCAAACACTGAAGCTTTCTTT. The full variable domain, rest sourced from reference TRBV2 and TRBJ1-1, is EPEVTQTPSHQVTQMGQEVILRCVPISNHLYFYWYRQILGQKVEFLVSFYNNEISEKSEIFDDQFSVERPDGSNFTLKIRSTKLEDSAMYFCASSYGGANTEAFFGQGTRLTVV.

J is TRBJ2-7 and V is TRBV6-2 or TRBV6-3; D remains ambiguous. Per germline, CDR1 MNHEY and CDR2 SVGEGT. Deletions cut 2 bases from V and 4 bases from J, with 15 bases between. CDR3 length equals 15 residues. The CDR3 nucleotides read TGTGCCAGCAGTTACCCAAGACACCCATCATACGAGCAGTACTTC. Protein: CASSYPRHPSYEQYF.

The chain employs TRBV30 and TRBJ1-2; 7 nucleotides match TRBD1. CDR1 is GTSNPN, CDR2 SVGIG, per germline (reference sequence). V lost 7 bases, J lost 10 bases, and 21 bases stayed unmatched. This CDR3 is built from 15 residues. This CDR3 reads CASHPGTESPIPYTF. As DNA, the CDR3 is TGTGCCTCACACCCCGGGACAGAGAGCCCAATCCCCTACACCTTC.

The chain employs TRBV4-2 and TRBJ2-1; possible D gene TRBD2, 6 bases. The V and J ends lost 1 base and 8 bases respectively, with 21 bases between them. From germline, CDR1 is LGHNA and CDR2 YNFKEQ. The CDR3 is made up of 17 amino acids. In DNA, the CDR3 is TGTGCCAGCAGCCAAGGGGTCGGGCTAGCGTTTATGGATGAGCAGTTCTTC. This encodes CASSQGVGLAFMDEQFF.

The chain couples TRBV4-2 to TRBJ2-5; 9 bases line up with TRBD1. The CDR3 sequence is 16 residues long. With V trimmed by 4 bases and J by 2 bases, 8 bases remained unmatched. The germline V gene encodes CDR1 LGHNA and CDR2 YNFKEQ. The CDR3 spells CASSPPVGQGQETQYF. The CDR3 nucleotides read TGTGCCAGCAGCCCACCCGTAGGACAGGGGCAAGAGACCCAGTACTTC.

The CDR3 region is CATSTPRGPDRDSPLHF. The CDR3 DNA reads TGTGCCACCAGCACCCCCAGGGGGCCGGACAGGGATTCACCCCTCCACTTT. The chain has TRBV15 and TRBJ1-6, with 8 nucleotides matching TRBD1. Germline V gene data show CDR1 as LNHNV and CDR2 as YYDKDF (reference sequence). The CDR3 length is 17 residues. Trimming took 4 bases from V and 8 from J; bases not matched to a gene: 13.

The rearrangement uses TRBV10-3 and TRBJ2-1; D is undetermined. The V end lost 3 bases, the J end lost 8 bases, and 17 bases lay between the germline ends. CDR3 size: 15 residues. Germline CDR1 is ENHRY and CDR2 is SYGVKD. CDR3 DNA: TGTGCCATCAGTGACGCAAGAGGAGCCGTCGATGAGCAGTTCTTC. It translates to CAISDARGAVDEQFF.